The T cell receptor (beta chain) under discussion was sequenced for a study of cytomegalovirus exposure and HLA in healthy donors. On the study more broadly: Most genotyped donors, around 86% of roughly 400, had Caucasian-associated genetic ancestry.

Germline V CDR1 and CDR2: SNHLY, FYNNEI. Trimming pared 11 bases from V and 3 bases from J, leaving 15 bases between. This CDR3 is 13 amino acids long. The PCR ran on 60 Vbeta and 13 Jbeta primers. Sequencing used immunoSEQ multiplex PCR; TCRdb keeps in-frame clones, though not all of them. This table holds some 70,000 clones. On this clone itself: Its specificity is not known.

Study-wide points: Indistinguishable V segments, including TRBV6-2 and TRBV6-3, were excluded. Presence/absence analyses treated sequencing depth as roughly uniform across donors.

The chain has TRBV2 and TRBJ2-3; D gene uncertain. The sample was PBMCs. The receptor comes from a female donor in good health and CMV-seropositive. The CDR3 bases are TGTGCCGCGAATCCATTCCGGACAGATACGCAGTATTTT. Residues: CAANPFRTDTQYF.